This TCR beta chain was retrieved from a study of T cells in localized non-small cell lung cancer. Findings of the study overall: Across samples, adjacent lung featured a median roughly 50 of the top 100 tumor clones.

The CDR3 contains 15 residues. V dropped 3 bases and J dropped 5 bases, with 15 bases sitting between them. Germline V lookup: CDR1 SGHTA, CDR2 FQGTGA. TCRdb's table, derived via immunoSEQ multiplex PCR, lists solely in-frame clones and lacks some. Among 55,000 to 75,000 clones listed, approximately 87% were seen once. As for this clone: The antigen is undetermined.

The sequence derives from a male donor at least 60 years old with stage III squamous cell lung carcinoma. The gene calls are TRBV7-3 and TRBJ2-3; the D call may be TRBD1 or TRBD2 (5 bases each). Here the sequenced sample was peripheral blood, taken before any cancer treatment. CDR3: CASSLGVRILDTQYF. The CDR3 DNA is TGTGCCAGCAGCTTGGGGGTGCGGATTTTAGATACGCAGTATTTT.